Listed below are T cell receptor beta chains from one sample, sequenced in a study of cytomegalovirus exposure and HLA in healthy donors. The repertoire was sequenced with immunoSEQ multiplex PCR; TCRdb's copy has only in-frame clones and lacks some. The data show 100,000 to 150,000 clones, around 90% seen once. The sequenced material came from PBMCs. The receptor source for this set is a woman between 18 and 29 years old in good health and CMV-seronegative. CDR3s include the opening cysteine and the closing phenylalanine or tryptophan. D genes are given only for firm matches. Clone size is shown for a subset of rows, as once, few, many or a class of expanded clone.

V gene,clone size,J gene,D gene,CDR3 protein,CDR3 DNA
TRBV5-4,-,TRBJ1-4,TRBD1,CASSLWGTGHEKLFF,TGTGCCAGCAGCTTGTGGGGGACAGGACATGAAAAACTGTTTTTT
TRBV19,-,TRBJ1-4,TRBD1,CASSIMDRGRTGNEKLFF,TGTGCCAGTAGTATAATGGACAGGGGCCGCACCGGTAATGAAAAACTGTTTTTT
TRBV7-9,few,TRBJ1-2,-,CASSLMGGRKNYGYTF,TGTGCCAGCAGCTTAATGGGGGGACGGAAAAACTATGGCTACACCTTC
TRBV14,-,TRBJ2-1,-,CASSQDWSMEGVAAYNEQFF,TGTGCCAGCAGCCAAGATTGGAGTATGGAGGGAGTGGCGGCCTACAATGAGCAGTTCTTC
TRBV7-2,-,TRBJ2-2,TRBD2,CASSLELAVNTGELFF,TGTGCCAGCAGCTTAGAACTAGCGGTTAACACCGGGGAGCTGTTTTTT
TRBV7-9,-,TRBJ1-4,TRBD1,CASSQQGSTNEKLFF,TGTGCCAGCAGCCAACAGGGGTCAACTAATGAAAAACTGTTTTTT
TRBV5-1,-,TRBJ2-7,TRBD1,CASSLATGGMSHEQYF,TGCGCCAGCAGCTTGGCCACAGGGGGCATGAGCCACGAGCAGTACTTC
TRBV7-2,-,TRBJ2-7,-,CASSAYYEQYF,TGTGCCAGCAGCGCCTACTACGAGCAGTACTTC
TRBV11-2,-,TRBJ2-7,-,CASSLEWENSYEQYF,TGTGCCAGCAGCTTAGAGTGGGAGAATTCCTACGAGCAGTACTTC
TRBV19,-,TRBJ2-1,-,CASSIGEDEQFF,TGTGCCAGTAGTATAGGGGAGGATGAGCAGTTCTTC
TRBV7-8,-,TRBJ2-3,-,CASSRPRFRTDTQYF,TGTGCCAGCAGCCGCCCGAGATTCCGCACAGATACGCAGTATTTT
TRBV5-5,-,TRBJ1-1,TRBD1,CASSLDRVHYEAFF,TGTGCCAGCAGCCTCGACAGGGTTCATTATGAAGCTTTCTTT
TRBV2,-,TRBJ2-7,TRBD2,CASSEGLAQREQYF,TGTGCCAGCAGCGAAGGACTAGCCCAAAGGGAGCAGTACTTC
TRBV9,-,TRBJ2-5,-,CASSVGEVGETQYF,TGTGCCAGCAGCGTAGGGGAGGTGGGGGAGACCCAGTACTTC
TRBV9,once,TRBJ2-7,-,CASSVEPGSYEQYF,TGTGCCAGCAGCGTAGAACCGGGTTCCTACGAGCAGTACTTC
TRBV6-6,-,TRBJ1-5,TRBD1,CASSHGQGGNQPQHF,TGTGCCAGCAGCCACGGGCAGGGGGGCAATCAGCCCCAGCATTTT
TRBV11-2,-,TRBJ1-1,-,CASSLEYAEFNTEAFF,TGTGCCAGCAGCTTAGAGTACGCGGAGTTCAACACTGAAGCTTTCTTT
TRBV4-1,-,TRBJ2-2,-,CASSPYTGELFF,TGCGCCAGCAGCCCTTACACCGGGGAGCTGTTTTTT
TRBV28,-,TRBJ2-3,-,CASSLFVGVTDTQYF,TGTGCCAGCAGTTTATTTGTGGGAGTAACAGATACGCAGTATTTT
TRBV13,-,TRBJ1-1,TRBD1,CASSSGDRGWTEAFF,TGTGCCAGCAGCTCCGGGGACAGGGGATGGACTGAAGCTTTCTTT
TRBV28,-,TRBJ2-2,-,CASRQLDTGELFF,TGTGCCAGCAGGCAGCTAGACACCGGGGAGCTGTTTTTT
TRBV28,-,TRBJ2-6,-,CASRLPGSSGANVLTF,TGTGCCAGCAGACTGCCGGGATCCTCTGGGGCCAACGTCCTGACTTTC
TRBV5-4,-,TRBJ2-5,TRBD1,CASSLGQGKVYF,TGTGCCAGCAGCTTGGGACAGGGGAAAGTGTACTTC
TRBV2,-,TRBJ2-3,TRBD2,CASSADSGITDTQYF,TGTGCCAGCAGTGCTGATAGCGGGATCACAGATACGCAGTATTTT
TRBV19,-,TRBJ2-7,-,CASSMGLEQYF,TGTGCCAGTAGTATGGGACTTGAACAGTACTTC
TRBV7-9,-,TRBJ2-7,TRBD2,CASSLGLAGEEQYF,TGTGCCAGCAGCTTAGGACTAGCGGGAGAGGAGCAGTACTTC
TRBV2,-,TRBJ1-1,-,CASSGYMNTEAFF,TGTGCCAGCAGTGGATACATGAACACTGAAGCTTTCTTT
TRBV6-6,-,TRBJ1-4,TRBD1,CASSYRAGGTNEKLFF,TGTGCCAGCAGTTACAGGGCAGGGGGGACTAATGAAAAACTGTTTTTT
TRBV29-1,few,TRBJ1-2,-,CSVARTEGYTF,TGCAGCGTTGCCCGGACAGAAGGCTACACCTTC
TRBV6-1,-,TRBJ1-1,TRBD1,CASSLGQGGEAFF,TGTGCCAGCAGCCTAGGACAGGGGGGTGAAGCTTTCTTT
TRBV11-3,-,TRBJ2-5,TRBD2,CASSPRGSGSVQETQYF,TGTGCCAGCAGCCCCCGAGGGAGCGGGAGTGTCCAAGAGACCCAGTACTTC
TRBV4-2,-,TRBJ2-5,TRBD2,CASSLSLAGEETQYF,TGTGCCAGCAGCCTCTCATTAGCGGGAGAAGAGACCCAGTACTTC
TRBV20-1,-,TRBJ2-1,-,CSASGDNEQFF,TGCAGTGCTAGTGGAGACAATGAGCAGTTCTTC
TRBV11-2,-,TRBJ1-1,-,CASSLDFSGYTLTEAFF,TGTGCCAGCAGCTTAGATTTTTCGGGGTATACCCTCACTGAAGCTTTCTTT
TRBV4-1,-,TRBJ2-2,TRBD1,CASSQPTGGLAGELFF,TGCGCCAGCAGCCAACCAACAGGGGGCCTGGCCGGGGAGCTGTTTTTT
TRBV2,-,TRBJ2-5,TRBD2,CASKWRESQETQYF,TGTGCCAGCAAGTGGCGGGAGTCCCAAGAGACCCAGTACTTC
TRBV5-6,-,TRBJ1-1,-,CASSSFTGQLEKAFF,TGTGCCAGCAGCTCTTTCACAGGGCAGTTGGAGAAAGCTTTCTTT
TRBV25-1,-,TRBJ2-7,-,CASSAPRGGSYEQYF,TGTGCCAGCAGTGCCCCCAGGGGCGGGTCCTACGAGCAGTACTTC
TRBV11-2,once,TRBJ2-1,-,CASSLDAHEQFF,TGTGCCAGCAGCTTAGACGCGCATGAGCAGTTCTTC
TRBV18,-,TRBJ2-1,TRBD1,CASSPAGGVSNEQFF,TGTGCCAGCTCACCAGCAGGGGGTGTCTCCAATGAGCAGTTCTTC
TRBV2,-,TRBJ2-3,-,CASSGLRGTDTQYF,TGTGCCAGCAGCGGCTTACGGGGCACAGATACGCAGTATTTT
TRBV2,-,TRBJ1-5,-,CASLTGQGQPQHF,TGTGCCAGTTTGACAGGCCAAGGACAGCCCCAGCATTTT
TRBV29-1,-,TRBJ2-3,TRBD2,CSATSGSTDTQYF,TGCAGCGCGACTAGCGGGAGTACAGATACGCAGTATTTT
TRBV27,-,TRBJ2-3,TRBD2,CASSSGLAGFSTDTQYF,TGTGCCAGCAGTTCGGGACTAGCGGGATTTAGCACAGATACGCAGTATTTT
TRBV28,-,TRBJ1-2,-,CASSKGPLSANYGYTF,TGTGCCAGCAGTAAGGGGCCACTCTCTGCTAACTATGGCTACACCTTC
TRBV7-8,-,TRBJ1-4,-,CASSLVGSSNEKLFF,TGTGCCAGCAGCTTAGTCGGGAGTAGTAATGAAAAACTGTTTTTT
TRBV11-3,few,TRBJ2-7,-,CASSRDRWQYF,TGTGCCAGCAGCAGAGACAGGTGGCAGTACTTC
TRBV13,once,TRBJ1-1,-,CASSPSGFPLGLNTEAFF,TGTGCCAGCAGCCCGTCGGGGTTTCCATTGGGATTGAACACTGAAGCTTTCTTT
TRBV7-9,-,TRBJ2-3,TRBD2,CASSLRTSGIPTSTDTQYF,TGTGCCAGCAGCTTACGGACTAGCGGGATCCCGACTAGCACAGATACGCAGTATTTT
TRBV4-1,-,TRBJ1-2,TRBD1,CASSLSGTGDYYGYTF,TGCGCCAGCAGCCTCTCCGGGACAGGGGACTACTATGGCTACACCTTC
TRBV7-8,-,TRBJ2-1,TRBD2,CASSTRTSGGEQFF,TGTGCCAGCAGCACCCGGACTAGCGGTGGTGAGCAGTTCTTC
TRBV11-2,-,TRBJ1-4,TRBD1,CASSLTGVGEKLFF,TGTGCCAGCAGCCTAACAGGGGTCGGCGAAAAACTGTTTTTT
TRBV11-2,-,TRBJ2-1,-,CASSSQARWKFF,TGTGCCAGCAGCTCACAGGCTAGGTGGAAGTTCTTC
TRBV4-1,-,TRBJ2-5,TRBD2,CASSPGAGGGQETQYF,TGCGCCAGCAGCCCGGGAGCGGGAGGAGGGCAAGAGACCCAGTACTTC
TRBV27,-,TRBJ2-7,-,CASSLDKIEQYF,TGTGCCAGCAGTCTGGACAAGATTGAGCAGTACTTC
TRBV7-8,few,TRBJ1-5,-,CASSLGQPNQPQHF,TGTGCCAGCAGTCTGGGACAACCCAATCAGCCCCAGCATTTT
TRBV4-2,-,TRBJ2-3,TRBD2,CASSQDLAGSTDTQYF,TGTGCCAGCAGCCAAGATCTAGCGGGCTCCACAGATACGCAGTATTTT
TRBV10-2,-,TRBJ2-7,-,CASATEYSSYEQYF,TGCGCCAGCGCGACAGAATATAGCTCCTACGAGCAGTACTTC